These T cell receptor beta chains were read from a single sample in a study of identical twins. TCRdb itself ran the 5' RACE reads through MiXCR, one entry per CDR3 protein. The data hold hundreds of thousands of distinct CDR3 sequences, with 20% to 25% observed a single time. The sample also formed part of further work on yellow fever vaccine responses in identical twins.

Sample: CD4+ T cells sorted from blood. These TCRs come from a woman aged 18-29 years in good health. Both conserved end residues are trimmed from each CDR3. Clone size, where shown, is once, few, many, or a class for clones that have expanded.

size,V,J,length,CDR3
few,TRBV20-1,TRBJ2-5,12,SASSPGLGETQY
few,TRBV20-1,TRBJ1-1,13,SARGPQIVNTEAF
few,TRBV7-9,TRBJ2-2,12,ASSANRVPGELF
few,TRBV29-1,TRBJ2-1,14,SVGVGTGVSYNEQF
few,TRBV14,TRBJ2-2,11,ASSHFQAGELF
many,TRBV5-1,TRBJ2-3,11,ASSHPWTDTQY
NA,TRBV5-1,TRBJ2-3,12,ASSPDPAADTQY
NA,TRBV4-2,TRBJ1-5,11,ASSEGGGQPQH
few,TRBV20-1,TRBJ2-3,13,SAPRSGFSTDTQY
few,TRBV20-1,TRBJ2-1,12,SARVGGSYGEQF
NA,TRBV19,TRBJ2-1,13,ASMAIGGGKVEQF
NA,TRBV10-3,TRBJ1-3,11,AISEISGNTIY
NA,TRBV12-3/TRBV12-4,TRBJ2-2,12,ASEQRGATGELF
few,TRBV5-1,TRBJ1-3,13,ASSLSQVSGNTIY
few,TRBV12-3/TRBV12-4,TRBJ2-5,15,ASSPLKLTGAFEAQY
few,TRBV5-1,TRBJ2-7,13,ASSLNPGRTYEQY
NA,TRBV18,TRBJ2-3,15,ASSPVGTSASTDTQY
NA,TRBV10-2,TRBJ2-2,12,ASFGQANTGELF
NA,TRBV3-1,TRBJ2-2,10,ASNLNTGELF
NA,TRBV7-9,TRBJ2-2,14,ASSRPGQGGTGELF
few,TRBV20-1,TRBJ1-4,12,SAVGQATNEKLF
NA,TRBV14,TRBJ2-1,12,ASSPLGEYNEQF
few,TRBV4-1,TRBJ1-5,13,ASSQDGQVNQPQH
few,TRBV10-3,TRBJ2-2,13,AISASGRPTGELF
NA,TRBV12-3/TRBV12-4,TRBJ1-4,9,ASSLGEGAV
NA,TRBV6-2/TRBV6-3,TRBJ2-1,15,ASSYSGTSGIYNEQF
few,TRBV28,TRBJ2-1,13,ASRILAGPYNEQF
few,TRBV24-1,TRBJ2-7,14,ATSDLRASDPYEQY
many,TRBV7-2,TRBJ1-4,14,ASSPEWGTVNEKLF
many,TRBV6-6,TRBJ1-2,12,ASSWGRTNYGYT
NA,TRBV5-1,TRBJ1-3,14,ASSAGTASSGNTIY
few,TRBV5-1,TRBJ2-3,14,ASSLALGQSTDTQY
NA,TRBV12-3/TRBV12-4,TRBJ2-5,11,ASSILGQETQY
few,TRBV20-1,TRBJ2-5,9,SAVRGETQY
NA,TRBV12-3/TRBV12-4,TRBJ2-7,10,ASSLRVGEQY
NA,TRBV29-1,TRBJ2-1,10,SVGDREGGVV
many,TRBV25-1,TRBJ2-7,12,ASSERPEPYEQY
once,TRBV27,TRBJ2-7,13,ASSFASGTTYEQY
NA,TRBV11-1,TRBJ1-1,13,ASTHGTGGNSEAF
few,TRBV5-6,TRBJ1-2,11,ASSFATGRGYT
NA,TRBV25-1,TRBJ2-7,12,ASGQTGSSYEQY
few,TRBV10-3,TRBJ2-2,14,AISGAARLNTGELF
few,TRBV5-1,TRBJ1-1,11,ASSTGSQGGAF
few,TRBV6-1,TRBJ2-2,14,ASSKQGARTTGELF
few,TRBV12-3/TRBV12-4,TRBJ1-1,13,ASSLTGIQNTEAF
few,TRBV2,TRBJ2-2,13,ASTYRIPVPGELF
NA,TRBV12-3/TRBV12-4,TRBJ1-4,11,ASSRRAWEKLF
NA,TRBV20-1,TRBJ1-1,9,SAIGNTEAF
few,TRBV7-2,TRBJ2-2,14,ASSLSASSNTGELF